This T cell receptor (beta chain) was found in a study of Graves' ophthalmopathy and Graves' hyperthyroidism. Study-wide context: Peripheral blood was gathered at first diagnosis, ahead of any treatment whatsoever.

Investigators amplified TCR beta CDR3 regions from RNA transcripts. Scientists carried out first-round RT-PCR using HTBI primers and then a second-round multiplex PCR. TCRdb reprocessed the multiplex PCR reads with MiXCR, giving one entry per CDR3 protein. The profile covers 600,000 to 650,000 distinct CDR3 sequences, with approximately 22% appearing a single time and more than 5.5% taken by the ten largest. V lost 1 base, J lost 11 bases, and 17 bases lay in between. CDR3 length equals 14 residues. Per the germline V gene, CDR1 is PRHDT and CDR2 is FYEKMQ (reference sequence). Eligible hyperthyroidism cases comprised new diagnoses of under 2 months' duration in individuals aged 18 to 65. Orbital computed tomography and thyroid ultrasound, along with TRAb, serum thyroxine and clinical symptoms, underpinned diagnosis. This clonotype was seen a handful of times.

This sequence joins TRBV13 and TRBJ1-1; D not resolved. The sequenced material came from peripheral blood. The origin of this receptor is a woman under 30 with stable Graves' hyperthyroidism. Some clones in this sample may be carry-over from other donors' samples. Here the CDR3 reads CASSLVAGSKGAFF. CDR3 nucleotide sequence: TGTGCCAGCAGCTTAGTTGCGGGATCAAAAGGGGCTTTCTTT.